The 10 T cell receptor beta chains presented below share a single source sample, sequenced in a study of radiotherapy plus CTLA-4 blockade in lung cancer. This table comes from immunoSEQ multiplex PCR, and its TCRdb copy is limited to in-frame clones, with some not included. Here the sample spans about 70,000 clones, approximately 76% being singletons. Specimen: peripheral blood, collected from a patient treated with radiotherapy plus ipilimumab. The source of these receptors is a human donor with non-small cell lung cancer whose response to radiotherapy plus ipilimumab could not be evaluated. Some clones in this sample may be carry-over from other donors' samples.

The genes are TRBV7-2 and TRBJ1-5; 7 bases map to TRBD1. Germline loops: CDR1 SGHTA, CDR2 FQGNSA. The CDR3 spans 14 residues. The V segment lost 4 bases and the J segment 5 bases; nucleotides outside the gene matches: 5. CDR3 sequence: CASSSWTGDQPQHF. DNA of the CDR3: TGTGCCAGCAGCTCTTGGACAGGAGATCAGCCCCAGCATTTT.

The chain couples TRBV15 to TRBJ2-2, with 8 positions matching TRBD1. This CDR3 has 15 residues. Germline V CDR1 and CDR2: LNHNV, YYDKDF (reference sequence). The V and J ends lost 4 bases and 4 bases, in that order; junction bases with no gene match: 5. The CDR3 nucleotides read TGTGCCACCAGCACCGGACAGGGCGGCACCGGGGAGCTGTTTTTT. It specifies CATSTGQGGTGELFF.

The chain uses TRBV28 and TRBJ1-1; maybe TRBD1 (5 bases). Germline V gene data show CDR1 as MDHEN and CDR2 as SYDVKM. The CDR3 sequence is 14 residues long. V was cut by 3 bases and J by 0 bases, with 8 bases left in between. CDR3 in amino acids: CASSLGLMNTEAFF. In DNA form, the CDR3 reads TGTGCCAGCAGTTTGGGGCTCATGAACACTGAAGCTTTCTTT.

This clone has a handful of counts. V gene TRBV28 combines with J gene TRBJ1-2; tentative D call: TRBD1 (5 bases). The V end lost 7 bases, the J end lost 4 bases, and 22 bases lay between the germline ends. This CDR3 comprises 16 residues. Germline-derived CDR1 and CDR2 are MDHEN and SYDVKM. The CDR3 reads CASTQPGGSWGYGYTF. For the CDR3, the DNA is TGTGCCAGCACCCAACCCGGGGGATCCTGGGGCTATGGCTACACCTTC.

The chain joins TRBV7-6 to TRBJ1-3; D remains unclear. This CDR3 has 11 amino acids. V lost 8 bases, J lost 4 bases, and 6 bases lay in between. Germline-derived CDR1 and CDR2 are SGHVS and FNYEAQ. This CDR3 reads CASAAGNTIYF. The CDR3 DNA is TGTGCCAGCGCTGCGGGAAACACCATATATTTT. Looking up the rest from reference TRBV7-6 and TRBJ1-3 gives the full variable domain: GAGVSQSPRYKVTKRGQDVALRCDPISGHVSLYWYRQALGQGPEFLTYFNYEAQQDKSGLPNDRFSAERPEGSISTLTIQRTEQRDSAMYRCASAAGNTIYFGEGSWLTVV.

J is TRBJ1-5 and V is TRBV5-6; D may be TRBD1 (5 bases). V lost 0 bases and J lost 6, with 10 bases in between. This CDR3 contains 14 residues. The germline V gene encodes CDR1 SGHDT and CDR2 YYEEEE. The CDR3 sequence: CASSLAGRGQPQHF. The CDR3 DNA is TGTGCCAGCAGCTTGGCAGGGAGGGGTCAGCCCCAGCATTTT.

The chain links TRBV6-1 to TRBJ2-7; 7 bases fit TRBD1. The CDR3 spans 14 residues. Germline V CDR1 and CDR2: MNHNS, SASEGT. V was pared by 3 bases and J by 7 bases, with 9 bases of the junction left unmatched. The CDR3 protein is CASSEGQPRMEQYF. In DNA form, the CDR3 reads TGTGCCAGCAGTGAGGGACAGCCAAGGATGGAGCAGTACTTC.

This chain uses TRBV29-1 with TRBJ1-2, with TRBD1 as a possible D gene (6 bases). Germline values: CDR1 SQVTM, CDR2 ANQGSEA. CDR3 length equals 11 residues. The germline V and J ends were trimmed by 7 bases and 8 bases, with 14 bases remaining between them. CDR3 region: CSAEGVNGYTF. The CDR3 region has the DNA TGCAGCGCCGAGGGGGTCAACGGCTACACCTTC. The variable domain in full, with the rest retrieved from reference TRBV29-1 and TRBJ1-2, is SAVISQKPSRDICQRGTSLTIQCQVDSQVTMMFWYRQQPGQSLTLIATANQGSEATYESGFVIDKFPISRPNLTFSTLTVSNMSPEDSSIYLCSAEGVNGYTFGSGTRLTVV.

The rearrangement uses TRBV19 and TRBJ1-6; 10 nucleotides align to TRBD1. Germline values: CDR1 LNHDA, CDR2 SQIVND (reference sequence). The CDR3 spans 14 residues. The V gene end was trimmed by 8 bases and the J gene end by 8 bases; junction bases not matched to a gene: 6. CDR3 protein: CASADRGLDSPLHF. In DNA form, the CDR3 reads TGTGCCAGTGCGGACAGGGGGTTGGATTCACCCCTCCACTTT.

This chain links TRBV9 with TRBJ1-6; TRBD1 matches 12 bases. J was trimmed by 10 bases and V by 10 bases; bases with no gene match: 9. CDR1 and CDR2 (germline): SGDLS, YYNGEE. This CDR3 region has 14 residues. CDR3 amino acids: CAGPRDRGRSPLHF. DNA of the CDR3: TGTGCCGGACCGCGGGACAGGGGGCGGTCACCCCTCCACTTT. Using reference TRBV9 and TRBJ1-6 for the parts outside the CDR3, the full variable domain is DSGVTQTPKHLITATGQRVTLRCSPRSGDLSVYWYQQSLDQGLQFLIQYYNGEERAKGNILERFSAQQFPDLHSELNLSSLELGDSALYFCAGPRDRGRSPLHFGNGTRLTVT.